This T cell receptor beta chain was identified in a study of blood T cells in healthy people across ages. It was with a sample-barcoded 5' primer and a J-beta primer mix that a second PCR of about 6 to 12 cycles was run. TCRdb independently ran MiXCR on the 5' RACE reads; one entry per CDR3 protein. The sample carries about 1,600,000 distinct CDR3 sequences, approximately 42% recorded once. CDR3 length equals 17 residues. Germline CDR1 reads SGDLS; CDR2 reads YYNGEE. V lost 2 bases, J lost 3 bases, and 19 bases lay in between. The rearrangement uses TRBV9 and TRBJ2-3; D possibly corresponds to TRBD2 (7 bases). The sequence was obtained from a woman between 18 and 29 years old in good health. The sequenced sample consisted of blood. CDR3 protein: CASSVRRGGLGTDTQYF. The CDR3 nucleotides are TGTGCCAGCAGCGTCAGGAGGGGGGGGCTTGGTACAGATACGCAGTATTTT. Based on the CDR3 plus reference TRBV9 and TRBJ2-3, the full variable domain is DSGVTQTPKHLITATGQRVTLRCSPRSGDLSVYWYQQSLDQGLQFLIQYYNGEERAKGNILERFSAQQFPDLHSELNLSSLELGDSALYFCASSVRRGGLGTDTQYFGPGTRLTVL.